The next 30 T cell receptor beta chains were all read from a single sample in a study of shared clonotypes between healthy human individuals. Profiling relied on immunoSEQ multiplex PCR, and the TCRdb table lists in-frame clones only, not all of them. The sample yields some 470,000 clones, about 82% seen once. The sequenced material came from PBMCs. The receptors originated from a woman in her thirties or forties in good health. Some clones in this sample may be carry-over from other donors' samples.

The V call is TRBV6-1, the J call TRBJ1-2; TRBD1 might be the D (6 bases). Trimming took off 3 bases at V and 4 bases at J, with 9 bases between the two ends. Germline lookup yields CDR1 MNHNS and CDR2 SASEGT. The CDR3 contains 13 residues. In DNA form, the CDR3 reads TGTGCCAGCAGTGAGCAGGGGTCCTATGGCTACACCTTC. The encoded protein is CASSEQGSYGYTF.

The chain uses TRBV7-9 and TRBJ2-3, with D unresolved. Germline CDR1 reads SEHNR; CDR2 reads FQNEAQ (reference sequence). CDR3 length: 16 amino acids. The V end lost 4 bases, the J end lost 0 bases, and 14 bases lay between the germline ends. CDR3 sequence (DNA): TGTGCCAGCAGCTCTTGGCGAGCGTTTAGCACAGATACGCAGTATTTT. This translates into CASSSWRAFSTDTQYF.

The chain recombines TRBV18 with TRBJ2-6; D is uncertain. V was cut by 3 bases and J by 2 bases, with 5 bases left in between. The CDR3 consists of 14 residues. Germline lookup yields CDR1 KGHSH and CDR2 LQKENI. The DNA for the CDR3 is TGTGCCAGCTCACCGGAAACTGGGGCCAACGTCCTGACTTTC. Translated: CASSPETGANVLTF.

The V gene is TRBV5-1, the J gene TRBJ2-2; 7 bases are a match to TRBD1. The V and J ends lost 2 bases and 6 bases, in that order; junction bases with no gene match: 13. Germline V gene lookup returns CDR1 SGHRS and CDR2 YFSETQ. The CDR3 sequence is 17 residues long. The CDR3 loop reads CASSFYRTGRGAGELFF. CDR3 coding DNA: TGCGCCAGCAGCTTTTATAGGACAGGACGTGGGGCCGGGGAGCTGTTTTTT.

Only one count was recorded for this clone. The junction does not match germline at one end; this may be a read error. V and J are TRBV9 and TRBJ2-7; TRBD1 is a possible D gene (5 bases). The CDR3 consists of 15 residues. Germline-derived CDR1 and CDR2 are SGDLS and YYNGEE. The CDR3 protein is CASSVGGAVSYGQYF. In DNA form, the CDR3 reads TGTGCCAGCAGCGTAGGTGGGGCAGTCTCCTACGGGCAGTACTTC.

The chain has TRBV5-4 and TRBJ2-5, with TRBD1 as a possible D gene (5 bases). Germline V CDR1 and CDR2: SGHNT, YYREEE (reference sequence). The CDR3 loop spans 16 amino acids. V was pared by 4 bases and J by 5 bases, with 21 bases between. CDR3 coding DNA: TGTGCCAGCAGCCCCGCCAGGTGGGGCAAGAGTGAGACCCAGTACTTC. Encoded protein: CASSPARWGKSETQYF.

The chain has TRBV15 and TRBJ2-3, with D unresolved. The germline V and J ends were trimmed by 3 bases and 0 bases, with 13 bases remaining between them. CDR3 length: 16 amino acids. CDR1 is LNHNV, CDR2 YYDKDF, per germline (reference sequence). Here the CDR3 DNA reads TGTGCCACCAGCAGGAGGACCACCGCTAGCACAGATACGCAGTATTTT. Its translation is CATSRRTTASTDTQYF.

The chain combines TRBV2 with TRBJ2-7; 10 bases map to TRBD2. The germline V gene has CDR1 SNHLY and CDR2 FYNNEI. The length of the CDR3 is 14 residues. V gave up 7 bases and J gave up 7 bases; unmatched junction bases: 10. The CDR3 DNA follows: TGTGCCAGCACCCAGCTAGCGGGAGTTGGAGAGCAGTACTTC. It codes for CASTQLAGVGEQYF.

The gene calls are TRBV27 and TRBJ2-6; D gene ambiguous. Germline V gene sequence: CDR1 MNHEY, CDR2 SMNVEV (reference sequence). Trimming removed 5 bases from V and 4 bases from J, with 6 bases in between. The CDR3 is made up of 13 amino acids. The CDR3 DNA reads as TGTGCCAGCAGTCCCCAGGGGGCCAACGTCCTGACTTTC. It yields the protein CASSPQGANVLTF.

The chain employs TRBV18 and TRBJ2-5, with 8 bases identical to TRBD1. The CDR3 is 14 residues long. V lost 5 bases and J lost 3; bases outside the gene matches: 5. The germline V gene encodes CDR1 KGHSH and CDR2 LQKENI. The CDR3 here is CASSTTGGKETQYF. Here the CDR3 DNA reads TGTGCCAGCTCAACTACAGGGGGTAAAGAGACCCAGTACTTC.

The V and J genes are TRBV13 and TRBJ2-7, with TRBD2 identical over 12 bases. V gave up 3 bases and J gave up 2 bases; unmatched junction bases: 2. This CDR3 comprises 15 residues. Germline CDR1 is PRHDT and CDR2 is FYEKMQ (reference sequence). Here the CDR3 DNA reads TGTGCCAGCAGCTTGCTAGCGGGAGGGCCCTACGAGCAGTACTTC. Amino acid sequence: CASSLLAGGPYEQYF.

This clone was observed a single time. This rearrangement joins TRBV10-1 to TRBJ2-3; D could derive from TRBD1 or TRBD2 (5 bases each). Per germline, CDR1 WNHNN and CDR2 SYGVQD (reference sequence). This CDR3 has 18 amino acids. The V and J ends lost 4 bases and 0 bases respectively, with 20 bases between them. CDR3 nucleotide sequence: TGCGCCAGCAGTGTTGGGACCCTTCGGGATTCTAGCACAGATACGCAGTATTTT. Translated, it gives CASSVGTLRDSSTDTQYF.

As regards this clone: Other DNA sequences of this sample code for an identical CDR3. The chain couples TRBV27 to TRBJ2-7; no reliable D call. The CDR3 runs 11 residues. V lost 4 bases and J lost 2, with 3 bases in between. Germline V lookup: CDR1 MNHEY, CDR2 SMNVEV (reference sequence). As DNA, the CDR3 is TGTGCCAGCAGTTCTCCCTACGAGCAGTACTTC. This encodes CASSSPYEQYF.

For the CDR3, the DNA is TGCGCCAGCAGCCAAGTTTCCCCAACCTACGAGCAGTACTTC. Amino acid sequence: CASSQVSPTYEQYF. V gene TRBV4-1 combines with J gene TRBJ2-7; no clear D gene. The V end lost 1 base, the J end lost 2 bases, and 9 bases lay between the germline ends. There are 14 residues in the CDR3. Germline CDR1 reads MGHRA; CDR2 reads YSYEKL.

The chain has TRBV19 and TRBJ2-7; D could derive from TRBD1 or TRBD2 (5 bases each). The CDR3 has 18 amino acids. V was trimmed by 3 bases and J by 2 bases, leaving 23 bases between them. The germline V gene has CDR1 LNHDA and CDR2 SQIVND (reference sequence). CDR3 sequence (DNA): TGTGCCAGTAGTATTCAGTTCATTCGGGGCACCAGCCCCTACGAGCAGTACTTC. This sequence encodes CASSIQFIRGTSPYEQYF.

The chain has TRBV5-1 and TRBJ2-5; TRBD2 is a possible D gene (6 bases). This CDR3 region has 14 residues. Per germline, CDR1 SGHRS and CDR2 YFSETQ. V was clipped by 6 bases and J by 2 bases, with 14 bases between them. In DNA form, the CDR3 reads TGCGCCAGCACCCGGGGGTCTACACAAGAGACCCAGTACTTC. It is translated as CASTRGSTQETQYF.

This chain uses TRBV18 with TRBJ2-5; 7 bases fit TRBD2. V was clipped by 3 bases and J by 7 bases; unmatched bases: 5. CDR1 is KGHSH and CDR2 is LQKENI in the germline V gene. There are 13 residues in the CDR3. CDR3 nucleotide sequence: TGTGCCAGCTCACCCCCCGGGGAGGGGACCCAGTACTTC. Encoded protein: CASSPPGEGTQYF.

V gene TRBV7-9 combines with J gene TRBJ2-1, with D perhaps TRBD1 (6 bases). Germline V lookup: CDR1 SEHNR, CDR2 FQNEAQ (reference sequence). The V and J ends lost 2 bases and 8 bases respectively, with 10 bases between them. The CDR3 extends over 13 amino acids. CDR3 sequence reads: CASSLSGADEQFF. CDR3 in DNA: TGTGCCAGCAGCTTATCAGGGGCTGATGAGCAGTTCTTC.

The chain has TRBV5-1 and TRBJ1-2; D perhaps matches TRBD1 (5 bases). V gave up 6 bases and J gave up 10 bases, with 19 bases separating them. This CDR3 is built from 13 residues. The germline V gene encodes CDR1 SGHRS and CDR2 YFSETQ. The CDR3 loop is CASNTGAREDYTF. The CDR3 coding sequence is TGCGCCAGCAACACCGGGGCCAGGGAAGACTACACCTTC.

The CDR3 DNA reads as TGTGCCAGAAGCCTCAGCGGGAGGGATGAGACCCAGTACTTC. This sequence encodes CARSLSGRDETQYF. This chain uses TRBV5-3 with TRBJ2-5; TRBD2 matches 10 bases. TRBV5-3 is an ORF; its function is uncertain. The CDR3 covers 14 residues. V shed 4 bases, J shed 5 bases, and the junction held 5 bases outside the gene matches.

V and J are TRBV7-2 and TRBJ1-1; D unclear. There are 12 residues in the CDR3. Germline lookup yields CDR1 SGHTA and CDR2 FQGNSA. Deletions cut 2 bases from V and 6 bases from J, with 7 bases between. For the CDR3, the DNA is TGTGCCAGCAGCTTACGGTCGTCTGAAGCTTTCTTT. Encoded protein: CASSLRSSEAFF. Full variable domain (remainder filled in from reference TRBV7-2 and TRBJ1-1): GAGVSQSPSNKVTEKGKDVELRCDPISGHTALYWYRQSLGQGLEFLIYFQGNSAPDKSGLPSDRFSAERTGGSVSTLTIQRTQQEDSAVYLCASSLRSSEAFFGQGTRLTVV.

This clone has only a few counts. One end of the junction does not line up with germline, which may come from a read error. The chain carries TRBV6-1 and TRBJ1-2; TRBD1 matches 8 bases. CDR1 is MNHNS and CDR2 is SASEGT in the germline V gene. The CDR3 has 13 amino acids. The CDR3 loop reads CAGSRGQVYGYTF. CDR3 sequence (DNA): TGTGCCGGCAGTCGGGGACAGGTCTATGGCTACACCTTC.

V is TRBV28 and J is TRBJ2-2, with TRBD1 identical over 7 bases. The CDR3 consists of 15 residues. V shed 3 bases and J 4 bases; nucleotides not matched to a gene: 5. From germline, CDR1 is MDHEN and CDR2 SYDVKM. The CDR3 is CASSFHRGSTGELFF. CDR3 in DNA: TGTGCCAGCAGTTTTCACAGGGGATCCACCGGGGAGCTGTTTTTT.

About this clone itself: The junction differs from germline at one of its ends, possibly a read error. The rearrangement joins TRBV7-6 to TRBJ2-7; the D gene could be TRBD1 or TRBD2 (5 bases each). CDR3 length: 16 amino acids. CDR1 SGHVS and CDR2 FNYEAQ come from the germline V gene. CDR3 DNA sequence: TGTGCCAGCAGCCAATGGAGAGGGGACGACCCCTACGAGCAGTGCTTC. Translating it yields CASSQWRGDDPYEQCF.

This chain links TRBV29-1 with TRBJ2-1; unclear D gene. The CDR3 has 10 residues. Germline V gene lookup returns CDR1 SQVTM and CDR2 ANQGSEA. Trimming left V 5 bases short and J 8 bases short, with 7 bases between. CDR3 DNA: TGCAGCGTTTTAGGCCATGAGCAGTTCTTC. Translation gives CSVLGHEQFF.

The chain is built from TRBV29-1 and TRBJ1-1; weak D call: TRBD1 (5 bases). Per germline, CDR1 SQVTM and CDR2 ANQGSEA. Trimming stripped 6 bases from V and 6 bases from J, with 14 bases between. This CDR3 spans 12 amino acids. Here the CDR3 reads CSVGWGDAEAFF. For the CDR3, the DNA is TGCAGCGTGGGGTGGGGGGACGCTGAAGCTTTCTTT.

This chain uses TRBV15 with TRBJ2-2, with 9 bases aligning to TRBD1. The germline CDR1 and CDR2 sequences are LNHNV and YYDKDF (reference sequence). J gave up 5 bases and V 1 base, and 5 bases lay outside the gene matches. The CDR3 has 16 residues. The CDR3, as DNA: TGTGCCACCAGCAGAGCGGGACAGGGCGGAACCGGGGAGCTGTTTTTT. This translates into CATSRAGQGGTGELFF.

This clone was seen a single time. The CDR3 loop is CASSWTSGSNNEQFF. The CDR3 DNA reads TGTGCCAGCAGTTGGACTAGCGGGAGTAACAATGAGCAGTTCTTC. The chain couples TRBV2 to TRBJ2-1; TRBD2 agrees at 13 bases. The CDR3 is 15 residues long. V dropped 5 bases and J dropped 5; count of bases not matched to a gene: 3. Germline-derived CDR1 and CDR2 are SNHLY and FYNNEI.

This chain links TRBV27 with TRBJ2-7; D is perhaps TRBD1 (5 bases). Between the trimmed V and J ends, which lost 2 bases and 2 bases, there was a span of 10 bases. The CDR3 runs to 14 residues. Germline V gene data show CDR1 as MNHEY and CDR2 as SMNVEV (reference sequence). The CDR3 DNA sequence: TGTGCCAGCAGTTTAAAAGGGGCGACCTACGAGCAGTACTTC. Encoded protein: CASSLKGATYEQYF.

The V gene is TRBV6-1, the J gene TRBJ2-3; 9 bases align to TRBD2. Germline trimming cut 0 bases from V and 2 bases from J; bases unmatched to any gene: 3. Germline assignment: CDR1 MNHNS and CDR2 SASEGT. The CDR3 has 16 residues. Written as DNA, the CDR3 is TGTGCCAGCAGTGAAGCCGGGACTAGCTACACAGATACGCAGTATTTT. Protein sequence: CASSEAGTSYTDTQYF.